This TCR beta chain was found in a study of blood T cell repertoires in COVID-19. Study context: Sites in the United States, Italy and Spain provided acute and convalescent COVID-19 samples.

This CDR3 comprises 14 residues. The germline V gene encodes CDR1 MNHEY and CDR2 SVGAGI. Trimming stripped 11 bases from V and 6 bases from J, with 17 bases between. Recruited during active infection, patients (from Seattle) were subsequently followed longitudinally. Repertoires were generated with immunoSEQ multiplex PCR, while TCRdb's copy carries only in-frame clones and drops some. The sample lists a few hundred thousand clones; about 90% were seen once. The clonotype comes from a woman aged 30 to 39 with COVID-19, enrolled during active disease. Material for sequencing was peripheral blood. V gene TRBV6-5 combines with J gene TRBJ1-6, with D possibly TRBD1 on 5 matching bases. The CDR3 spells CASLLTGGNSPLHF. Here the CDR3 DNA reads TGTGCCTCCCTCCTAACAGGTGGTAATTCACCCCTCCACTTT.